This T cell receptor beta chain comes out of a study of blood T cell repertoires in COVID-19. Profiling relied on immunoSEQ multiplex PCR, and the TCRdb table lists in-frame clones only, not all of them. The data show roughly 230,000 clones, 80% to 85% seen once. This CDR3 is built from 15 residues. Germline V gene lookup returns CDR1 SQVTM and CDR2 ANQGSEA. V lost 5 bases, J lost 1 base, and 6 bases stayed unmatched. The TCR sequence derives from a man aged 50-59 years who had recovered from COVID-19. Sequenced material: PBMCs or T cells enriched from blood (not recorded which). V and J are TRBV29-1 and TRBJ2-1; 9 bases map to TRBD1. The CDR3 sequence is CSVPWGQGSYNEQFF. CDR3 coding DNA: TGCAGCGTTCCCTGGGGACAGGGATCCTACAATGAGCAGTTCTTC.